The table lists the clone carrying this T cell receptor (beta chain) with a few counts. Its antigen is unknown. The sample comes from a study of naive and memory T cell subsets. Whole-study results and caveats: The power law exponent of TCR abundance differed between naive and memory cells. Clonotypes here are unpaired alpha or beta chain sequences.

An equimolar mix of two oligonucleotides served as the beta constant-region primer for TRBC1 and TRBC2. Ligated cDNA was amplified by four rounds of PCR with nested alpha and beta constant-region primers and SP2. TCRdb recomputed calls from the UMI-ligation and nested PCR reads with MiXCR, one row per CDR3 protein. The sample lists 100,000 to 150,000 distinct CDR3 sequences, 36% seen once, with approximately 0.88% in the top ten. V was trimmed by 4 bases and J by 1 base, leaving 12 bases between them. The CDR3 extends over 15 amino acids. Per germline, CDR1 MDHEN and CDR2 SYDVKM. The gene calls are TRBV28 and TRBJ2-3; D may be TRBD1 (6 bases). This clonotype originated in a human donor in good health. The specimen was central memory CD4+ T cells from blood. For the CDR3, the DNA is TGTGCCAGCAGTTCTACAGGGTCTCGCACAGATACGCAGTATTTT. It codes for CASSSTGSRTDTQYF.